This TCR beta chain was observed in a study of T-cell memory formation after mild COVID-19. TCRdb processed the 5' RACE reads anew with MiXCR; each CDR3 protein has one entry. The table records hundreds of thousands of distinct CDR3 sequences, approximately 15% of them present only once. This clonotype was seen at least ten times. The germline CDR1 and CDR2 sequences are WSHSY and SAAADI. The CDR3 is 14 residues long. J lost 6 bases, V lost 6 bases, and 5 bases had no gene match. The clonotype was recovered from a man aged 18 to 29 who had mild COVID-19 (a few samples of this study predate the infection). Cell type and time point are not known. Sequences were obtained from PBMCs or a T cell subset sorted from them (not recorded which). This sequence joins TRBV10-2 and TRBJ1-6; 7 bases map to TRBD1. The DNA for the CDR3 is TGCGCCAGCAGCCGACAGGGAATTAATTCACCCCTCCACTTT. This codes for CASSRQGINSPLHF.